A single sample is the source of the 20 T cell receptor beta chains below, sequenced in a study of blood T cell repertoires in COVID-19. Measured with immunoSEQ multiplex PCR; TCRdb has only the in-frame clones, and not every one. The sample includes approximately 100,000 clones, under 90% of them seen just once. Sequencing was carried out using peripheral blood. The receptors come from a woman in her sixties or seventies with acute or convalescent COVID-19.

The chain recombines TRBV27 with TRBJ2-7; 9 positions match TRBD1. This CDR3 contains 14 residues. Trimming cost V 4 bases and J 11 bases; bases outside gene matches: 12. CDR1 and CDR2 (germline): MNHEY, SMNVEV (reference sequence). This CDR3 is CASSSQGAAIMEYF. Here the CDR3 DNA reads TGTGCCAGCAGTTCACAGGGGGCAGCTATCATGGAGTACTTC.

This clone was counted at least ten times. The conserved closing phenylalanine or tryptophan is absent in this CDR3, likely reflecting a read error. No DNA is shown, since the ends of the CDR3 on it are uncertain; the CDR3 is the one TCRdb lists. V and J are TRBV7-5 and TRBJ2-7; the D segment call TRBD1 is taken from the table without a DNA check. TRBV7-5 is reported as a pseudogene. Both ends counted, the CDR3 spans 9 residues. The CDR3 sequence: CASSLKQGL.

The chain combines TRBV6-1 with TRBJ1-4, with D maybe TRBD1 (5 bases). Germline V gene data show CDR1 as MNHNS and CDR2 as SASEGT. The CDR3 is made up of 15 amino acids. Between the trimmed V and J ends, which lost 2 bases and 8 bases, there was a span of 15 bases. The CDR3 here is CASSEFGQGREKLFF. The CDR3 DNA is TGTGCCAGCAGTGAATTCGGTCAGGGAAGGGAAAAACTGTTTTTT.

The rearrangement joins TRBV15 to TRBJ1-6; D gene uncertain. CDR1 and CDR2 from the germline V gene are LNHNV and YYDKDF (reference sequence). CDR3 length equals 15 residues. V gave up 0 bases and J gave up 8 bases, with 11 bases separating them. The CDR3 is CATSRDPQNYSPLHF. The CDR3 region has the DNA TGTGCCACCAGCAGAGATCCACAGAACTATTCACCCCTCCACTTT.

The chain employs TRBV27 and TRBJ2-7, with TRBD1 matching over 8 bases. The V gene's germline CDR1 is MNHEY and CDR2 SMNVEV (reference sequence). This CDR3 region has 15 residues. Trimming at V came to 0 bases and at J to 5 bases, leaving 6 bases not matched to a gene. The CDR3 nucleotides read TGTGCCAGCAGTTTATCGGGTAGGACAGGGAACGAGCAGTACTTC. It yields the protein CASSLSGRTGNEQYF.

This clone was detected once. The CDR3 sequence is CASSQEQTGDYGYTF. CDR3 DNA: TGCGCCAGCAGCCAAGAACAAACAGGCGACTATGGCTACACCTTC. V and J are TRBV4-1 and TRBJ1-2, with D tentatively TRBD1 (5 bases). This CDR3 has 15 amino acids. V was shortened by 0 bases and J by 3 bases, with 11 bases between the two germline ends. From germline, CDR1 is MGHRA and CDR2 YSYEKL.

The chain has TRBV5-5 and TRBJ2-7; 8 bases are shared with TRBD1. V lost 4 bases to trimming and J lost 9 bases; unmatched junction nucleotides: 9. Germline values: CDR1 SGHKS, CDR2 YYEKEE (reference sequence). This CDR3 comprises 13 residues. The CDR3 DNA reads TGTGCCAGCAGCCCTTGGACAGGGCAAGGGCAGTACTTC. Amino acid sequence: CASSPWTGQGQYF.

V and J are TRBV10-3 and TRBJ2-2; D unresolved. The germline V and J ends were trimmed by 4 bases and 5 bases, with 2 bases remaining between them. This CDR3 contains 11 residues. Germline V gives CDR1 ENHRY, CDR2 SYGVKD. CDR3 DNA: TGTGCCATCAGTGCGACCGGGGAGCTGTTTTTT. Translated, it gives CAISATGELFF.

For the CDR3, the DNA is TGTGCCAGCAAAGGGACAGGGACTACCGGGGAGCTGTTTTTT. Protein: CASKGTGTTGELFF. J is TRBJ2-2 and V is TRBV6-5; 9 positions match TRBD1. This CDR3 contains 14 residues. Germline V CDR1 and CDR2: MNHEY, SVGAGI. With 7 bases clipped from V and 5 bases from J, the junction kept 5 bases outside the gene matches.

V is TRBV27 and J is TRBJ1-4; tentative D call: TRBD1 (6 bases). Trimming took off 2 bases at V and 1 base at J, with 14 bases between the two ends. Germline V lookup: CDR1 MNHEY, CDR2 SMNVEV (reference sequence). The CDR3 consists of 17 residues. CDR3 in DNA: TGTGCCAGCAGTTTAGTTCTCCCGGGACAAACTAATGAAAAACTGTTTTTT. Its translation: CASSLVLPGQTNEKLFF. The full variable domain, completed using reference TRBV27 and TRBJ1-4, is EAQVTQNPRYLITVTGKKLTVTCSQNMNHEYMSWYRQDPGLGLRQIYYSMNVEVTDKGDVPEGYKVSRKEKRNFPLILESPSPNQTSLYFCASSLVLPGQTNEKLFFGSGTQLSVL.

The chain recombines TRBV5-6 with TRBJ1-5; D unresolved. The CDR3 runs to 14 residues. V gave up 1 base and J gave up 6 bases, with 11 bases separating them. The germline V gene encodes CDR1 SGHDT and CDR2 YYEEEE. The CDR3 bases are TGTGCCAGCAGCTTGCTCGGGGAAGTTCAGCCCCAGCATTTT. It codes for CASSLLGEVQPQHF.

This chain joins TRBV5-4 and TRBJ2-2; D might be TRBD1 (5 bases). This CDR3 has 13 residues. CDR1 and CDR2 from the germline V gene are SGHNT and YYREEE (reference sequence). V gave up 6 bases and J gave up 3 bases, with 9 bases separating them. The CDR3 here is CASNEGDTGELFF. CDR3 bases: TGTGCCAGCAATGAAGGGGACACCGGGGAGCTGTTTTTT.

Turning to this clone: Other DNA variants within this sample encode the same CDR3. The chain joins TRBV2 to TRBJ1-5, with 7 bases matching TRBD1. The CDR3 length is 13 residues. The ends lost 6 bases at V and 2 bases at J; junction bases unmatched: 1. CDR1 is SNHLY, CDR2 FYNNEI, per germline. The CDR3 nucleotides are TGTGCCAGCAGCGGGACAGGCAATCAGCCCCAGCATTTT. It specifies CASSGTGNQPQHF.

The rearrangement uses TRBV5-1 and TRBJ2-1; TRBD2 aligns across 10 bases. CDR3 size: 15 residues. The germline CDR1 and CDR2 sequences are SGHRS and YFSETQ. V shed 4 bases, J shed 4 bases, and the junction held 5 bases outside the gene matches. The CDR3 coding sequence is TGCGCCAGCAGCGCCTCTAGCGGGAGATACAATGAGCAGTTCTTC. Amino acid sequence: CASSASSGRYNEQFF.

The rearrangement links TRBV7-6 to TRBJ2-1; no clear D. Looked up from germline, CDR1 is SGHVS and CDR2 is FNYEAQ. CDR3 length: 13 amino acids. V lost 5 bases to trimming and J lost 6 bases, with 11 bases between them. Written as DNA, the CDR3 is TGTGCCAGCAGCGCTGAGTTAGTCAATGAGCAGTTCTTC. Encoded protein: CASSAELVNEQFF.

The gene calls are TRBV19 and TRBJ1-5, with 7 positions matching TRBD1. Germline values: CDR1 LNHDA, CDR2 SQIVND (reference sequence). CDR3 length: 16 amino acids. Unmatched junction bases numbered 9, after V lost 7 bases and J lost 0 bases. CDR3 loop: CASTRTGYYSNQPQHF. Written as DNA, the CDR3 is TGTGCCAGTACCAGGACAGGATACTATAGCAATCAGCCCCAGCATTTT.

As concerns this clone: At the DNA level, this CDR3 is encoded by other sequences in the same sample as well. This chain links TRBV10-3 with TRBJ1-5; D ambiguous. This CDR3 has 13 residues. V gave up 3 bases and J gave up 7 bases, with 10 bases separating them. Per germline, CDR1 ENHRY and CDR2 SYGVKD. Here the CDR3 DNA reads TGTGCCATCAGTGAATCCGGAGGGCAGCCCCAGCATTTT. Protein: CAISESGGQPQHF.

CDR3 sequence reads: CASSPHVGTSFPEQFF. The DNA for the CDR3 is TGTGCCAGCAGCCCCCATGTCGGGACTAGTTTTCCTGAGCAGTTCTTC. The rearrangement uses TRBV7-3 and TRBJ2-1; TRBD2 aligns across 8 bases. The V and J ends lost 5 bases and 9 bases, in that order; junction bases with no gene match: 15. CDR1 and CDR2 from the germline V gene are SGHTA and FQGTGA. The CDR3 is 16 amino acids.

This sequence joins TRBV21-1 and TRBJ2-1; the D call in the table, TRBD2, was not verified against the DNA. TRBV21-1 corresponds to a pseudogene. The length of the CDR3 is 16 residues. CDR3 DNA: TGTGCCAGCAGCAGATACCTCCTAGCGGCCTACAATGAGCAGTTCTTC. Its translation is CASSRYLLAAYNEQFF.

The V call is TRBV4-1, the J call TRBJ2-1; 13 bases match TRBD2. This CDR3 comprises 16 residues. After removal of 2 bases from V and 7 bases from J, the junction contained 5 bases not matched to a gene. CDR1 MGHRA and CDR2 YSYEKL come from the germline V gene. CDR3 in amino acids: CASSQYGTSGANEQFF. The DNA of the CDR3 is TGCGCCAGCAGCCAATACGGGACTAGCGGGGCTAATGAGCAGTTCTTC.